This T cell receptor (beta chain) is drawn from a study of long-term antiretroviral therapy in people with HIV. Survey-level immunoSEQ v3.0 assays were run. Measured with immunoSEQ multiplex PCR; TCRdb has only the in-frame clones, and not every one. The sample lists about 30,000 clones, 80% to 90% occurring once. Per the germline V gene, CDR1 is SGDLS and CDR2 is YYNGEE. V trimming: 3 bases; J trimming: 1 base; junction bases outside the gene matches: 2. The CDR3 runs to 15 residues. This chain connects TRBV9 to TRBJ2-3; 10 positions agree with TRBD2. Source: unsorted PBMCs, taken just over 2.7 years before starting antiretroviral therapy. The TCR was taken from a woman aged 25-40 years with HIV. The CDR3 nucleotides read TGTGCCAGCAGCGGCGGACTAGCGGGCACAGATACGCAGTATTTT. As protein: CASSGGLAGTDTQYF.